This T cell receptor beta chain was identified in a study of T cell responses to AZD1222 COVID-19 vaccine. The CDR3 is 16 residues long. Germline CDR1 and CDR2: DFQATT and SNEGSKA (reference sequence). V trimming: 3 bases; J trimming: 9 bases; junction bases outside the gene matches: 17. Study-wide findings and caveats: Elevations in Spike-specific TCR breadth and depth followed administration of two AZD1222 doses.

Sequencing used immunoSEQ multiplex PCR; TCRdb keeps in-frame clones, though not all of them. The sample lists about 79,000 clones, approximately 80% occurring once. On this clone: What it recognizes is unknown.

The chain combines TRBV20-1 with TRBJ2-3; 8 bases fit TRBD2. Source: peripheral blood, taken on day 0 of AZD1222 vaccination. The TCR sequence derives from an adult in good health. This CDR3 is CSASLSGKGGVGTQYF. Written as DNA, the CDR3 is TGCAGTGCTAGTCTTAGCGGGAAAGGGGGGGTCGGAACGCAGTATTTT.